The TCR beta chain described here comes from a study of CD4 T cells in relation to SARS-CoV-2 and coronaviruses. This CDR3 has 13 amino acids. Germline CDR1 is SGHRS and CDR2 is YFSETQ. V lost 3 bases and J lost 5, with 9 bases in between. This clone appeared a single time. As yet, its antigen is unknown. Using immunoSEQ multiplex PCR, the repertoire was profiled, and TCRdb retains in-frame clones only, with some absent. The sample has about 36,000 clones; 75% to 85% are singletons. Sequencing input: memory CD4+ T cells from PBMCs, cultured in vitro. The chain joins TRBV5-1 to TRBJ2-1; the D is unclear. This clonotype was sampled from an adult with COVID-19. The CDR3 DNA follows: TGCGCCAGCAGCTACTACCTAAACAATGAGCAGTTCTTC. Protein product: CASSYYLNNEQFF.